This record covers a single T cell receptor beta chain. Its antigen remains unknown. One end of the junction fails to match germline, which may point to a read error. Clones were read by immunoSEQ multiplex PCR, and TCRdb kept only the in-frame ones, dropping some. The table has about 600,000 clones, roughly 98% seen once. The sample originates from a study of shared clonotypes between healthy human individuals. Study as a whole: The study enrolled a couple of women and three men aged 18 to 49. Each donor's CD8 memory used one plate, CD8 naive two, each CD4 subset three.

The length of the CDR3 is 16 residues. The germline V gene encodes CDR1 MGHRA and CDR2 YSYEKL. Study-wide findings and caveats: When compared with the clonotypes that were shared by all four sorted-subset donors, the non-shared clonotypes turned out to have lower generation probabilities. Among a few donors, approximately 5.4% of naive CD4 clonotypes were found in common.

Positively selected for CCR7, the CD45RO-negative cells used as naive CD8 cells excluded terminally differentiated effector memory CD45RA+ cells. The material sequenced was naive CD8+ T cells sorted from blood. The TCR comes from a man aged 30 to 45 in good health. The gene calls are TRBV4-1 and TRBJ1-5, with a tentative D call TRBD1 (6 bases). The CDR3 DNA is TGCGCCAGCAGTCAAGCAGGGGACGGAAGCAATCAGCCCCAGCATTTT. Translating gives CASSQAGDGSNQPQHF.